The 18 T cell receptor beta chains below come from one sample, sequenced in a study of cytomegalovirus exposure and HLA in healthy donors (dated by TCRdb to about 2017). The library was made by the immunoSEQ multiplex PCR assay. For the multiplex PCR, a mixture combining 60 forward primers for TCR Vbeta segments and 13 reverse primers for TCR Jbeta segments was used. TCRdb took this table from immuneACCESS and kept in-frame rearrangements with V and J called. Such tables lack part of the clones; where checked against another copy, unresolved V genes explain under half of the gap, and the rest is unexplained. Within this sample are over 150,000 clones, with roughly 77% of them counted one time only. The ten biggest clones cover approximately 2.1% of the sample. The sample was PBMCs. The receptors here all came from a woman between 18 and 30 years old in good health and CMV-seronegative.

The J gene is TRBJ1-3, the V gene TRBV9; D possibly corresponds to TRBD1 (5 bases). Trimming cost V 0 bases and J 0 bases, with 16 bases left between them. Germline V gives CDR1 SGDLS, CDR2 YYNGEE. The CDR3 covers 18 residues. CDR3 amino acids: CASSVERLPQDSGNTIYF. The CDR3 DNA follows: TGTGCCAGCAGCGTAGAGAGGTTACCACAGGACTCTGGAAACACCATATATTTT.

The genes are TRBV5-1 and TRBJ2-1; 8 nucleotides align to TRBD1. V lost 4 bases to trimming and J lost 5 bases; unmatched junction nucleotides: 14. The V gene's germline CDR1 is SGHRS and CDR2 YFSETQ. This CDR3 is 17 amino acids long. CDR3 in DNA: TGCGCCAGCAGCCGCGCTGCCGGACAGGGATACCACAATGAGCAGTTCTTC. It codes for CASSRAAGQGYHNEQFF.

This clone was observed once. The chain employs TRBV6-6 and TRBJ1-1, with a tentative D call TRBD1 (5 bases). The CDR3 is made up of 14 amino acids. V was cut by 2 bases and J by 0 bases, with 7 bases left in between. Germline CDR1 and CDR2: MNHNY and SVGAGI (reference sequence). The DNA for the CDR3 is TGTGCCAGCAGTTACCCGACAGTGAACACTGAAGCTTTCTTT. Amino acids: CASSYPTVNTEAFF.

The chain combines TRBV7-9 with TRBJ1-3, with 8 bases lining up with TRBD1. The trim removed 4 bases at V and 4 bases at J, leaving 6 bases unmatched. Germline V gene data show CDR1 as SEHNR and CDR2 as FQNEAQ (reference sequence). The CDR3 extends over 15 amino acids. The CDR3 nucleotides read TGTGCCAGCAGCTCATCAGGGGGCGCCGGAAACACCATATATTTT. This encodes CASSSSGGAGNTIYF.

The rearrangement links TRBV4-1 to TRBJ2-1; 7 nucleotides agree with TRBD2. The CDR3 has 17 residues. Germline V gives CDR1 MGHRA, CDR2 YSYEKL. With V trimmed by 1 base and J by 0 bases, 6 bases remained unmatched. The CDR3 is CASSQVGRGSSYNEQFF. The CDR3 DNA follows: TGCGCCAGCAGCCAAGTCGGGCGCGGGAGCTCCTACAATGAGCAGTTCTTC.

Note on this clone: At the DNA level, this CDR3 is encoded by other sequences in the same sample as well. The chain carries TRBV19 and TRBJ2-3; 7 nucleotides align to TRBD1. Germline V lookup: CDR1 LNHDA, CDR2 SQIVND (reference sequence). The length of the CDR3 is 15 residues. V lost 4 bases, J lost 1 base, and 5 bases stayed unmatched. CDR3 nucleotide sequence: TGTGCCAGTAGTAGGACAGGCCCTGGCACAGATACGCAGTATTTT. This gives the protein CASSRTGPGTDTQYF.

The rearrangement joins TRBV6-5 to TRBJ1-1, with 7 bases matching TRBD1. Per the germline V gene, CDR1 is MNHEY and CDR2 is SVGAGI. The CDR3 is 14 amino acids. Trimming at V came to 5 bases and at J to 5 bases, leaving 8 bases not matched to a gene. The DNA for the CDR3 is TGTGCCAGCAGTGAGGGGGCGGAGGGTACTGAAGCTTTCTTT. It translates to CASSEGAEGTEAFF.

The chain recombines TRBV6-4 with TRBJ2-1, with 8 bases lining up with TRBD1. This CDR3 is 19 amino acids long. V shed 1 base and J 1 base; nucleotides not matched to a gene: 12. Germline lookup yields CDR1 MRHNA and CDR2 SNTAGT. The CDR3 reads CASSDWGTNQGASYNEQFF. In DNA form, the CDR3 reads TGTGCCAGCAGTGACTGGGGTACGAACCAGGGGGCTTCCTACAATGAGCAGTTCTTC.

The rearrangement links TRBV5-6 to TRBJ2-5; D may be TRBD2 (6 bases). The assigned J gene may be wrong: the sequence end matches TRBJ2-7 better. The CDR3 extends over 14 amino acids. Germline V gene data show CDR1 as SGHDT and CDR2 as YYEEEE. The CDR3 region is CASSGLGGTYEQYF. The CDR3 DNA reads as TGTGCCAGCAGCGGACTTGGGGGGACCTACGAGCAGTACTTC.

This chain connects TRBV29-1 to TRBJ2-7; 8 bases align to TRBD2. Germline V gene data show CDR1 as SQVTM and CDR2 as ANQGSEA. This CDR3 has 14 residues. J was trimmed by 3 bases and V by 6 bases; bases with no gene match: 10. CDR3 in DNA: TGCAGCGTGGCTAGGGGACTAGAGGTCTACGAGCAGTACTTC. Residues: CSVARGLEVYEQYF.

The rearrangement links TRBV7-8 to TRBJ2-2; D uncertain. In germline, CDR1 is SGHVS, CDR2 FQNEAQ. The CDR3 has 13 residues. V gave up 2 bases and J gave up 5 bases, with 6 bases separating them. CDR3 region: CASSLFRTGELFF. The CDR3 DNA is TGTGCCAGCAGCTTATTTCGGACCGGGGAGCTGTTTTTT.

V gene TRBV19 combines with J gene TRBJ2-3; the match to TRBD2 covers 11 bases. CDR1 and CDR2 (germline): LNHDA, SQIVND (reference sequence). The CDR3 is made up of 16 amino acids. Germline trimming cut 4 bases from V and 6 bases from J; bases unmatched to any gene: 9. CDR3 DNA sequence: TGTGCCAGTAGTAGATGGACTAGCGGGTTTCAGGATACGCAGTATTTT. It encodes CASSRWTSGFQDTQYF.

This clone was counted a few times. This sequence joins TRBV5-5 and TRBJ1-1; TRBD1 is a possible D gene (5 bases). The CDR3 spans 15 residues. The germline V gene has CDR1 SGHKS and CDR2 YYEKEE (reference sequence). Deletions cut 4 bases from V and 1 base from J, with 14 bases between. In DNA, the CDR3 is TGTGCCAGCAGCCTAAGACGCGGACAGAACACTGAAGCTTTCTTT. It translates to CASSLRRGQNTEAFF.

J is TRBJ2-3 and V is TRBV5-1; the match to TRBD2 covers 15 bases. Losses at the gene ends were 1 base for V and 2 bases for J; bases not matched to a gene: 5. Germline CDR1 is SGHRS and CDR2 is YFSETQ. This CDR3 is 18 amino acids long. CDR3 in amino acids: CASSLQGLAGGNTDTQYF. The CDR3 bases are TGCGCCAGCAGCTTGCAGGGACTAGCGGGGGGTAACACAGATACGCAGTATTTT.

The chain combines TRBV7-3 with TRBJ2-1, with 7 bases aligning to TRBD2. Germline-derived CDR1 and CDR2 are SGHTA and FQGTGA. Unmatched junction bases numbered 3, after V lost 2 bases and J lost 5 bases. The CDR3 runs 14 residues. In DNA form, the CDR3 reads TGTGCCAGCAGCTTAGGGGGGGGTGACAATGAGCAGTTCTTC. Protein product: CASSLGGGDNEQFF.

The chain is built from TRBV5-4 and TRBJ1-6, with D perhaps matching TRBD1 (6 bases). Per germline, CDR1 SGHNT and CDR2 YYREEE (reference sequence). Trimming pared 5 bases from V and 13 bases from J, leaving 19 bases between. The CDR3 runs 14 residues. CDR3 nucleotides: TGTGCCAGCAGTAATACAGGGCCTGTCAAGCCCCTCCACTTT. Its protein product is CASSNTGPVKPLHF.

The chain's CDR3 is CASSISWTGAAGELFF. CDR3 nucleotide sequence: TGTGCCAGTAGTATATCCTGGACAGGGGCGGCCGGGGAGCTGTTTTTT. The V call is TRBV19, the J call TRBJ2-2, with TRBD1 matching over 9 bases. Germline assignment: CDR1 LNHDA and CDR2 SQIVND (reference sequence). V shed 2 bases and J 6 bases; nucleotides not matched to a gene: 7. This CDR3 contains 16 residues.

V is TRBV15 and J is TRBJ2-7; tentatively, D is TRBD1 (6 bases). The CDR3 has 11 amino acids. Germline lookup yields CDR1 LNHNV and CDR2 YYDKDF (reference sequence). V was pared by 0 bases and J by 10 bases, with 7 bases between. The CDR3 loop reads CATSREGAQYF. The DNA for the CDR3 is TGTGCCACCAGCAGAGAGGGGGCCCAGTACTTC.